This T cell receptor beta chain was sequenced during a study of cytomegalovirus exposure and HLA in healthy donors. Study overall: A prior analysis found more than 90 million unique TCR beta sequences from some 200 million T cells.

The CDR3 has 15 amino acids. Germline CDR1 reads LNHDA; CDR2 reads SQIVND (reference sequence). V lost 3 bases to trimming and J lost 4 bases; unmatched junction nucleotides: 8. The study ran its PCR with 60 Vbeta and 13 Jbeta primers. TCRdb's copy holds only in-frame clones and misses some; the assay was immunoSEQ multiplex PCR. The sample shows around 130,000 clones, about three quarters of them seen only once. The source is an older woman in good health and CMV-seropositive. The chain carries TRBV19 and TRBJ2-7; 8 nucleotides line up with TRBD1. The sequencing input was PBMCs. The CDR3 DNA follows: TGTGCCAGTAGTATCGAATTCGGACAGGGTTACGAGCAGTACTTC. Residues: CASSIEFGQGYEQYF.